Sequencing of this TCR beta chain was carried out in a study of graft-versus-host responses after intestinal transplantation. This table comes from immunoSEQ multiplex PCR, and its TCRdb copy is limited to in-frame clones, with some not included. Of 20,000 to 25,000 clones listed, less than 45% are singletons. With approximately 200,000 irradiated, violet-dye-labeled stimulator cells, approximately 200,000 CFSE-labeled responder cells were plated. In this sample, this clone turned up a few times. The CDR3 contains 14 residues. The V and J ends lost 2 bases and 5 bases respectively, with 12 bases between them. In germline, CDR1 is SEHNR, CDR2 FQNEAQ (reference sequence).

The V and J genes are TRBV7-9 and TRBJ1-2; D gene uncertain. The specimen comprised alloreactive CD8+ T cells from a mixed lymphocyte reaction culture, sampled before intestinal transplant. Indicated subset: CFSE-low proliferating T cells sorted from roughly six-day pre-transplant mixed lymphocyte reaction (GvH or HvG direction). The TCR sequence derives from a human patient who received an intestinal transplant. The DNA of the CDR3 is TGTGCCAGCAGCTTATATGACGGGTTGTATGGCTACACCTTC. Its protein is CASSLYDGLYGYTF.